These T cell receptor beta chains were read from a single sample in a study of CD8+CD57+ T cells in acquired aplastic anemia. TCRdb reprocessed the reads via MiXCR and lists one record per CDR3 protein. The table lists more than 100,000 distinct CDR3 sequences, over 45% of them singletons, with roughly 2.6% in the top ten. Source material: sorted CD4+, CD8+, or CD8+CD57+ T cells (not recorded which) from PBMCs. Every receptor here comes from a human donor in good health, serving as a control. The CDR3 runs from the conserved cysteine through the conserved F or W. The order of the fields is V gene, J gene, clone size, D gene, CDR3 protein, CDR3 DNA. A D gene is named only where the DNA matches it firmly. Where a row states a size, it is once, few, many or the class of an expanded clone; other rows omit it.

TRBV7-2	TRBJ2-1	NA	TRBD2	CASSLGGSGGGNEQFF	TGTGCCAGCAGCTTAGGGGGGAGCGGGGGGGGAAATGAGCAGTTCTTC
TRBV29-1	TRBJ1-5	NA	NA	CSVGHLDQPQHF	TGCAGCGTTGGACACCTCGATCAGCCCCAGCATTTT
TRBV5-1	TRBJ2-5	many	NA	CASSLGQADETQYF	TGCGCCAGCAGCTTGGGGCAGGCGGATGAGACCCAGTACTTC
TRBV29-1	TRBJ1-1	NA	NA	CSVEVGEGTEAFF	TGCAGCGTTGAAGTTGGGGAGGGCACTGAAGCTTTCTTT
TRBV19	TRBJ1-2	NA	NA	CASGGAVGYTF	TGTGCCAGTGGGGGGGCTGTGGGCTACACCTTC
TRBV19	TRBJ1-1	NA	NA	CASSIVSGDTEAFF	TGTGCCAGTAGTATAGTGAGCGGGGACACTGAAGCTTTCTTT
TRBV14	TRBJ1-2	many	NA	CASSYGRNGYTF	TGTGCCAGCAGCTATGGCAGGAACGGCTACACCTTC
TRBV19	TRBJ2-1	many	NA	CASSIGGARDEQFF	TGTGCCAGTAGTATTGGGGGGGCCCGGGATGAGCAGTTCTTC
TRBV11-1	TRBJ2-3	few	TRBD1	CASSLQGAGGYTDTQYF	TGTGCCAGCAGTCTACAGGGGGCTGGGGGCTACACAGATACGCAGTATTTT
TRBV29-1	TRBJ1-2	NA	TRBD1	CSVEGGQGAITDYGYTF	TGCAGCGTTGAAGGTGGGCAGGGGGCTATAACAGACTATGGCTACACCTTC
TRBV7-2	TRBJ2-3	NA	NA	CASSSLDTQYF	TGTGCCAGCAGTTCCTTGGATACGCAGTATTTT
TRBV29-1	TRBJ2-7	medium-sized	TRBD1	CSVGGQSSYEQYF	TGCAGCGTTGGGGGACAGTCCTCCTACGAGCAGTACTTC
TRBV11-2	TRBJ2-1	NA	NA	CASSLRGGQVYNEQFF	TGTGCCAGCAGCTTACGCGGGGGACAGGTCTACAATGAGCAGTTCTTC
TRBV7-9	TRBJ2-5	once	NA	CASSANSVGQETQYF	TGTGCCAGCAGCGCTAACTCAGTGGGCCAAGAGACCCAGTACTTC
TRBV7-9	TRBJ2-3	few	NA	CAVTDTQYF	TGTGCCGTCACAGATACGCAGTATTTT
TRBV19	TRBJ2-1	NA	TRBD1	CASKIRDRWNGEQFF	TGTGCCAGCAAGATTAGGGACAGGTGGAATGGTGAGCAGTTCTTC
TRBV11-2	TRBJ2-1	many	TRBD2	CASSLLAGRYNEQFF	TGTGCCAGCAGCTTACTAGCGGGGCGCTACAATGAGCAGTTCTTC
TRBV5-1	TRBJ2-5	many	NA	CASRIHLGLAPKETQYF	TGCGCCAGCAGGATTCACTTGGGGTTAGCCCCAAAAGAGACCCAGTACTTC
TRBV6-2/TRBV6-3	TRBJ1-2	many	NA	CASIDTGNYGYTF	TGTGCCAGCATTGATACGGGGAACTATGGCTACACCTTC
TRBV20-1	TRBJ1-6	NA	NA	CSATMAVSSYNSPPHF	TGCAGTGCTACTATGGCCGTTAGCTCCTATAATTCACCCCCCCACTTT
TRBV18	TRBJ1-3	many	TRBD1	CASSPTGQGNTIYF	TGTGCCAGCTCACCTACGGGACAGGGAAACACCATATATTTT
TRBV6-1	TRBJ1-2	many	NA	CASSTGGGSSYGYTF	TGTGCCAGCAGTACGGGCGGGGGCTCTAGCTATGGCTACACCTTC
TRBV4-2	TRBJ2-7	many	NA	CASSQPERGSEQYF	TGTGCCAGCAGCCAACCAGAGAGGGGATCCGAGCAGTACTTC
TRBV9	TRBJ2-5	many	TRBD2	CASSASGGQETQYF	TGTGCCAGCAGCGCAAGCGGGGGTCAAGAGACCCAGTACTTC
TRBV12-3/TRBV12-4	TRBJ1-1	many	NA	CASSSLPGEGAEAFF	TGTGCCAGCAGTTCTCTTCCGGGGGAAGGGGCTGAAGCTTTCTTT
TRBV11-3	TRBJ2-1	many	NA	CASSLGQGHEQFF	TGTGCCAGCAGCTTAGGGCAGGGTCATGAGCAGTTCTTC
TRBV11-2	TRBJ2-1	NA	NA	CASSWGGERYNEQFF	TGTGCCAGCAGCTGGGGTGGGGAACGGTACAATGAGCAGTTCTTC
TRBV5-1	TRBJ2-7	NA	TRBD1	CASSDGQVYEQYF	TGCGCCAGCAGCGACGGACAGGTCTACGAGCAGTACTTC
TRBV2	TRBJ1-2	many	NA	CASSGPERDPFSYGYTF	TGTGCCAGCAGTGGGCCGGAGAGGGACCCCTTTTCCTATGGCTACACCTTC
TRBV6-1	TRBJ1-5	many	TRBD1	CASRGGQEGWEPQHF	TGTGCCAGCAGGGGAGGACAGGAGGGTTGGGAGCCCCAGCATTTT
TRBV29-1	TRBJ2-2	many	TRBD2	CSVENTSGGHTGELFF	TGCAGCGTTGAGAATACTAGCGGGGGGCACACCGGGGAGCTGTTTTTT
TRBV15	TRBJ2-7	few	NA	CATSRQQGGEQYF	TGTGCCACCAGCAGACAACAGGGTGGCGAGCAGTACTTC
TRBV9	TRBJ1-1	many	NA	CASSVEGGTEAFF	TGTGCCAGCAGCGTAGAGGGGGGGACTGAAGCTTTCTTT
TRBV20-1	TRBJ1-4	NA	NA	CSASRAAGGEKLFF	TGCAGTGCTAGTCGGGCAGCGGGTGGAGAAAAACTGTTTTTT
TRBV10-3	TRBJ1-5	NA	TRBD1	CAISETGATQPQHF	TGTGCCATCAGTGAAACAGGGGCAACTCAGCCCCAGCATTTT